These 4 T cell receptor beta chains came from one sample sequenced in a study of CD8+ T cells in alopecia areata. As to treatment: oral pan-JAK inhibitor, 5-10 mg twice daily. Once RNA had been extracted, it was reverse transcribed into cDNA to act as the sequencing template. Sequenced by immunoSEQ multiplex PCR; TCRdb stores in-frame clones only, minus some. The sample carries fewer than 250,000 clones, around two fifths recorded once. The material was CD4+ T cells sorted from blood, obtained at roughly week 30, from a patient treated with tofacitinib. The receptor source for this set is a human donor with alopecia areata.

As to this clone: This CDR3 is also generated by other DNA sequences in the sample. The chain uses TRBV30 and TRBJ2-3; 9 bases are a match to TRBD2. The CDR3 runs 16 residues. The ends lost 2 bases at V and 1 base at J; junction bases unmatched: 7. Germline V gene sequence: CDR1 GTSNPN, CDR2 SVGIG (reference sequence). The CDR3 spells CAWSYWTSEGTDTQYF. In DNA, the CDR3 is TGTGCCTGGAGTTACTGGACTAGCGAGGGCACAGATACGCAGTATTTT. Full variable domain (outside the CDR3, taken from reference TRBV30 and TRBJ2-3): SQTIHQWPATLVQPVGSPLSLECTVEGTSNPNLYWYRQAAGRGLQLLFYSVGIGQISSEVPQNLSASRPQDRQFILSSKKLLLSDSGFYLCAWSYWTSEGTDTQYFGPGTRLTVL.

This clone was found once. This CDR3 is also generated by other DNA sequences in the sample. The chain carries TRBV29-1 and TRBJ2-5; 7 nucleotides line up with TRBD1. From germline, CDR1 is SQVTM and CDR2 ANQGSEA. V shed 3 bases, J shed 4 bases, and the junction held 2 bases outside the gene matches. This CDR3 region has 12 residues. CDR3 protein: CSVDSGGETQYF. CDR3 bases: TGCAGCGTTGATTCAGGGGGAGAGACCCAGTACTTC.

This clone was seen more than once but under ten times. The chain links TRBV19 to TRBJ1-1; D remains unclear. There are 14 residues in the CDR3. Germline V gene data show CDR1 as LNHDA and CDR2 as SQIVND (reference sequence). Trimming cost V 1 base and J 4 bases, with 10 bases left between them. The CDR3: CASSIGRVGTEAFF. The CDR3 DNA reads TGTGCCAGTAGTATAGGCCGGGTGGGCACTGAAGCTTTCTTT.

This clone was seen a handful of times. The chain links TRBV5-1 to TRBJ2-7, with D possibly TRBD2 on 7 matching bases. V lost 0 bases and J 5 bases, leaving 18 bases between the germline ends. Germline CDR1 reads SGHRS; CDR2 reads YFSETQ. The CDR3 length is 16 residues. The CDR3 bases are TGCGCCAGCAGCTTGGGTCAGGCGGGGGCCCTTAACGAGCAGTACTTC. It is translated as CASSLGQAGALNEQYF.